Each of the 32 T cell receptor beta chains below was sequenced from the same sample in a study of blood T cell repertoires in COVID-19. Clones were read by immunoSEQ multiplex PCR, and TCRdb kept only the in-frame ones, dropping some. Of about 87,000 clones listed, approximately 86% are singletons. The sequencing sample was made of peripheral blood. These TCRs come from a woman of 80 years or more with COVID-19, enrolled during active disease.

The chain combines TRBV9 with TRBJ2-3, with a tentative D call TRBD1 (5 bases). The CDR3 totals 15 residues. Trimming removed 2 bases at V and 2 bases at J, with 12 bases between. CDR1 SGDLS and CDR2 YYNGEE come from the germline V gene. Here the CDR3 reads CASSVRRGSTDTQYF. In DNA, the CDR3 is TGTGCCAGCAGCGTCCGAAGGGGATCCACAGATACGCAGTATTTT.

The chain recombines TRBV7-9 with TRBJ2-7; D possibly corresponds to TRBD1 (6 bases). The V gene's germline CDR1 is SEHNR and CDR2 FQNEAQ (reference sequence). The V end was cut by 4 bases, the J end by 3 bases, with 16 bases between. The CDR3 runs 15 residues. Here the CDR3 reads CASSSQPGHRYEQYF. The CDR3 DNA reads as TGTGCCAGCAGCTCCCAGCCGGGACACCGCTACGAGCAGTACTTC.

The V call is TRBV2, the J call TRBJ2-3; D is undetermined. The CDR3 sequence is 11 residues long. The V gene lost 6 bases and the J gene lost 6 bases, with 7 bases spanning the gap. Germline V gene lookup returns CDR1 SNHLY and CDR2 FYNNEI. This CDR3 reads CASRVGDTQYF. In nucleotides, the CDR3 is TGTGCCAGCAGGGTCGGGGATACGCAGTATTTT. The full variable domain, its missing parts supplied by reference TRBV2 and TRBJ2-3, is EPEVTQTPSHQVTQMGQEVILRCVPISNHLYFYWYRQILGQKVEFLVSFYNNEISEKSEIFDDQFSVERPDGSNFTLKIRSTKLEDSAMYFCASRVGDTQYFGPGTRLTVL.

This clone has more than one count but fewer than ten. The chain carries TRBV19 and TRBJ2-3, with 7 bases that match TRBD2. The ends lost 6 bases at V and 0 bases at J; junction bases unmatched: 21. Germline lookup yields CDR1 LNHDA and CDR2 SQIVND (reference sequence). This CDR3 contains 20 residues. The CDR3: CASSPPPGLTRGYSTDTQYF. CDR3 DNA: TGTGCCAGTAGCCCCCCCCCGGGACTAACAAGGGGATATAGCACAGATACGCAGTATTTT.

The chain couples TRBV11-1 to TRBJ2-1; tentatively, D is TRBD1 (5 bases). Germline CDR1 is SGHAT and CDR2 is FQDESV (reference sequence). Trimming removed 4 bases from V and 6 bases from J, with 19 bases in between. This CDR3 spans 16 amino acids. The CDR3 DNA follows: TGTGCCAGCAGCTGGGCCGGGCAGGGATACCTCAATGAGCAGTTCTTC. It translates to CASSWAGQGYLNEQFF.

V and J are TRBV7-6 and TRBJ2-7; D uncertain. The CDR3 consists of 15 residues. The V end lost 0 bases, the J end lost 2 bases, and 11 bases lay between the germline ends. The germline CDR1 and CDR2 sequences are SGHVS and FNYEAQ. The CDR3 protein is CASSLAPGSTYEQYF. In DNA form, the CDR3 reads TGTGCCAGCAGCTTAGCCCCAGGCTCGACCTACGAGCAGTACTTC.

The chain carries TRBV7-8 and TRBJ2-1, with D possibly TRBD2 on 6 matching bases. CDR1 is SGHVS and CDR2 is FQNEAQ in the germline V gene. The CDR3 consists of 12 residues. The V and J ends lost 3 bases and 14 bases respectively, with 14 bases between them. CDR3 sequence (DNA): TGTGCCAGCAGCTTTGCGGGGCCCCTGAAGTTCTTC. The encoded protein is CASSFAGPLKFF.

The chain uses TRBV9 and TRBJ2-1, with D possibly matching TRBD1 (6 bases). Germline loops: CDR1 SGDLS, CDR2 YYNGEE. The CDR3 is made up of 15 amino acids. Trimming stripped 2 bases from V and 7 bases from J, with 16 bases between. The CDR3 here is CASSVTGGLMNEQFF. CDR3 sequence (DNA): TGTGCCAGCAGCGTCACTGGGGGCTTGATGAATGAGCAGTTCTTC.

CDR3 DNA: TGCAGTGCTAGTCCTAGCGGGAGGGCCGTAGATACGCAGTATTTT. This translates into CSASPSGRAVDTQYF. The chain carries TRBV20-1 and TRBJ2-3, with 12 bases that match TRBD2. CDR3 length: 15 residues. Trimming removed 3 bases from V and 5 bases from J; junction bases left unmatched: 6. CDR1 and CDR2 (germline): DFQATT, SNEGSKA (reference sequence).

The rearrangement links TRBV21-1 to TRBJ1-5; TRBD1, as called in the table, went unchecked against the DNA. TRBV21-1 is listed as a pseudogene. The CDR3 covers 15 residues. The CDR3 nucleotides are TGTGCCAGCACCAATAACAGGGGCCGTAGTCAGCCCCAGCATTTT. Translated, it gives CASTNNRGRSQPQHF.

This clone turned up a few times. The rearrangement uses TRBV7-2 and TRBJ2-3; D gene unclear. V shed 3 bases and J shed 1 base, with 8 bases lying between them. The CDR3 loop spans 14 amino acids. Germline-derived CDR1 and CDR2 are SGHTA and FQGNSA. As DNA, the CDR3 is TGTGCCAGCAGCTTGGGTCGGGGCACAGATACGCAGTATTTT. This sequence encodes CASSLGRGTDTQYF.

V and J are TRBV5-8 and TRBJ1-5; D ambiguous. Germline values: CDR1 SGHTS, CDR2 YDEGEE. Trimming took off 1 base at V and 7 bases at J, with 9 bases between the two ends. The length of the CDR3 is 13 residues. CDR3 sequence: CASSLLGPQPQHF. The CDR3, as DNA: TGTGCCAGCAGCTTGTTGGGCCCCCAGCCCCAGCATTTT. Combining the CDR3 with reference TRBV5-8 and TRBJ1-5 gives the whole variable domain EAGVTQSPTHLIKTRGQQATLRCSPISGHTSVYWYQQALGLGLQFLLWYDEGEERNRGNFPPRFSGRQFPNYSSELNVNALELEDSALYLCASSLLGPQPQHFGDGTRLSIL.

The chain uses TRBV4-2 and TRBJ2-1; D unclear. The V gene's germline CDR1 is LGHNA and CDR2 YNFKEQ. V was trimmed by 0 bases and J by 1 base, leaving 7 bases between them. This CDR3 spans 15 amino acids. The CDR3 DNA reads TGTGCCAGCAGCCAAGATCACGGGTCCTACAATGAGCAGTTCTTC. Protein product: CASSQDHGSYNEQFF.

V and J are TRBV7-8 and TRBJ1-4; D may be TRBD1 (6 bases). Deletions cut 0 bases from V and 0 bases from J, with 17 bases between. Per the germline V gene, CDR1 is SGHVS and CDR2 is FQNEAQ. CDR3 length: 19 amino acids. CDR3 region: CASSLARTAFAATNEKLFF. DNA for the CDR3: TGTGCCAGCAGCTTAGCGAGGACAGCCTTTGCTGCAACTAATGAAAAACTGTTTTTT.

The rearrangement links TRBV2 to TRBJ2-7; 8 bases are a match to TRBD1. The CDR3 totals 14 residues. V trimming: 8 bases; J trimming: 4 bases; junction bases outside the gene matches: 10. Germline V gene lookup returns CDR1 SNHLY and CDR2 FYNNEI. CDR3 in amino acids: CASCTGTGVYEQYF. Here the CDR3 DNA reads TGTGCCAGCTGTACCGGGACAGGAGTTTACGAGCAGTACTTC.

The CDR3 DNA follows: TGTGCCAGCAGCCAAGGAGCTAGCGGGAGGGGGGAGCTGTTTTTT. Translation: CASSQGASGRGELFF. J is TRBJ2-2 and V is TRBV3-1 (or the pseudogene TRBV3-2); 11 nucleotides match TRBD2. The CDR3 consists of 15 residues. Trimming at V came to 1 base and at J to 8 bases, leaving 3 bases not matched to a gene. The germline gives CDR1 LGHDT, CDR2 YNNKEL (reference sequence).

The chain joins TRBV27 to TRBJ2-3; TRBD2 aligns across 14 bases. V lost 6 bases and J lost 8; bases outside the gene matches: 7. CDR3 length equals 15 residues. Per germline, CDR1 MNHEY and CDR2 SMNVEV (reference sequence). CDR3 amino acids: CASRATSGRAATQYF. The DNA of the CDR3 is TGTGCCAGCAGAGCGACTAGCGGGAGGGCCGCTACGCAGTATTTT.

The chain combines TRBV7-9 with TRBJ2-1, with TRBD2 identical over 11 bases. V shed 1 base and J 4 bases; nucleotides not matched to a gene: 6. The CDR3 totals 17 residues. Germline assignment: CDR1 SEHNR and CDR2 FQNEAQ (reference sequence). CDR3 nucleotides: TGTGCCAGCAGCTTAGGCCTACTAGCGGGAGTATACAATGAGCAGTTCTTC. Its protein is CASSLGLLAGVYNEQFF. Looking up the rest from reference TRBV7-9 and TRBJ2-1 gives the full variable domain: DTGVSQNPRHKITKRGQNVTFRCDPISEHNRLYWYRQTLGQGPEFLTYFQNEAQLEKSRLLSDRFSAERPKGSFSTLEIQRTEQGDSAMYLCASSLGLLAGVYNEQFFGPGTRLTVL.

The V call is TRBV7-8, the J call TRBJ2-5; 8 positions agree with TRBD1. Per germline, CDR1 SGHVS and CDR2 FQNEAQ. With 5 bases clipped from V and 1 base from J, the junction kept 3 bases outside the gene matches. This CDR3 region has 14 residues. The chain's CDR3 is CASSPGQGQETQYF. The CDR3 DNA sequence: TGTGCCAGCAGCCCAGGACAGGGCCAAGAGACCCAGTACTTC.

This chain uses TRBV19 with TRBJ2-2; 7 bases match TRBD1. Germline V gene sequence: CDR1 LNHDA, CDR2 SQIVND (reference sequence). The CDR3 is 16 residues long. V dropped 6 bases and J dropped 6; count of bases not matched to a gene: 13. The DNA for the CDR3 is TGTGCCAGTAGCCTTAATCGACAGGGTAGCGCCGGGGAGCTGTTTTTT. Translated: CASSLNRQGSAGELFF.

This rearrangement joins TRBV30 to TRBJ2-7; TRBD1 aligns across 8 bases. The germline V gene has CDR1 GTSNPN and CDR2 SVGIG (reference sequence). The CDR3 extends over 16 amino acids. V shed 2 bases, J shed 3 bases, and the junction held 12 bases outside the gene matches. CDR3 sequence: CAWSPSRTGTIYEQYF. The DNA for the CDR3 is TGTGCCTGGAGTCCATCCCGGACAGGGACCATCTACGAGCAGTACTTC.

This chain links TRBV28 with TRBJ1-1, with D perhaps TRBD1 (5 bases). CDR1 MDHEN and CDR2 SYDVKM come from the germline V gene. Trimming removed 7 bases at V and 0 bases at J, with 18 bases between. The CDR3 extends over 16 amino acids. CDR3 sequence reads: CASIPTEPLMNTEAFF. The CDR3 DNA reads TGTGCCAGCATCCCGACAGAGCCTTTAATGAACACTGAAGCTTTCTTT.

V usage is TRBV19 and J usage is TRBJ2-3, with TRBD1 as a possible D gene (5 bases). V shed 3 bases and J shed 0 bases, with 7 bases lying between them. The CDR3 covers 14 residues. Germline CDR1 reads LNHDA; CDR2 reads SQIVND (reference sequence). In nucleotides, the CDR3 is TGTGCCAGTAGTATGGACAAGAGCACAGATACGCAGTATTTT. Residues: CASSMDKSTDTQYF.

The chain joins TRBV2 to TRBJ2-3, with 7 bases aligning to TRBD2. This CDR3 is 16 amino acids long. Germline CDR1 and CDR2: SNHLY and FYNNEI. The J segment lost 4 bases and the V segment lost 2 bases, leaving 9 bases of the junction unmatched. The CDR3 nucleotides read TGTGCCAGCAGTGAAAGGGCTCTAGCGGTGCCAGATACGCAGTATTTT. Its translation: CASSERALAVPDTQYF.

V usage is TRBV27 and J usage is TRBJ2-1; 10 bases are a match to TRBD2. J was trimmed by 7 bases and V by 2 bases; bases with no gene match: 8. The CDR3 contains 16 residues. Germline V lookup: CDR1 MNHEY, CDR2 SMNVEV (reference sequence). The CDR3 DNA follows: TGTGCCAGCAGTTTAGGTAGCGGGAGGCCTTCAAATGAGCAGTTCTTC. This sequence encodes CASSLGSGRPSNEQFF.

This chain uses TRBV7-3 with TRBJ2-5; D possibly corresponds to TRBD2 (6 bases). Trimming shortened V by 6 bases and J by 1 base, and 9 bases separated the two germline ends. Germline-derived CDR1 and CDR2 are SGHTA and FQGTGA. This CDR3 spans 13 amino acids. For the CDR3, the DNA is TGTGCCAGCAGGCGGGGCCCCCAAGAGACCCAGTACTTC. This gives the protein CASRRGPQETQYF.

The gene calls are TRBV5-1 and TRBJ2-7; D possibly corresponds to TRBD1 (6 bases). CDR3 size: 14 residues. Germline CDR1 is SGHRS and CDR2 is YFSETQ. Deletions cut 4 bases from V and 0 bases from J, with 11 bases between. In nucleotides, the CDR3 is TGCGCCAGCAGCGGCACAGGGAGCTCCTACGAGCAGTACTTC. The encoded protein is CASSGTGSSYEQYF. Together with reference TRBV5-1 and TRBJ2-7, the CDR3 gives the full variable domain: KAGVTQTPRYLIKTRGQQVTLSCSPISGHRSVSWYQQTPGQGLQFLFEYFSETQRNKGNFPGRFSGRQFSNSRSEMNVSTLELGDSALYLCASSGTGSSYEQYFGPGTRLTVT.

V gene TRBV20-1 combines with J gene TRBJ1-6, with a possible D match to TRBD1 (5 bases). V was trimmed by 3 bases and J by 0 bases, leaving 9 bases between them. Germline V lookup: CDR1 DFQATT, CDR2 SNEGSKA (reference sequence). The CDR3 is 15 amino acids. The CDR3 protein is CSASGGVSYNSPLHF. The DNA of the CDR3 is TGCAGTGCTAGTGGGGGGGTCTCCTATAATTCACCCCTCCACTTT.

V usage is TRBV6-1 and J usage is TRBJ1-5; TRBD1 agrees at 10 bases. The CDR3 loop spans 16 amino acids. Germline CDR1 is MNHNS and CDR2 is SASEGT. J gave up 0 bases and V 1 base, and 0 bases lay outside the gene matches. CDR3 DNA: TGTGCCAGCAGTGAAGGGACAGGGGGTAGCAATCAGCCCCAGCATTTT. This encodes CASSEGTGGSNQPQHF.

The rearrangement uses TRBV9 and TRBJ1-2, with D uncertain. The CDR3 loop spans 13 amino acids. Germline assignment: CDR1 SGDLS and CDR2 YYNGEE. Trimming cost V 1 base and J 2 bases, with 6 bases left between them. The CDR3 protein is CASSVFANYGYTF. The CDR3, as DNA: TGTGCCAGCAGCGTATTTGCGAACTATGGCTACACCTTC.

The CDR3 bases are TGTGCCAGCAGCTCGCTTCGGGACAGGGCCATTTCGCGGACCGGGGAGCTGTTTTTT. Its protein is CASSSLRDRAISRTGELFF. The V call is TRBV5-6, the J call TRBJ2-2, with TRBD1 matching 9 bases. With V trimmed by 3 bases and J by 5 bases, 17 bases remained unmatched. The CDR3 runs to 19 residues. CDR1 and CDR2 from the germline V gene are SGHDT and YYEEEE.

This rearrangement joins TRBV5-1 to TRBJ2-3, with a tentative D call TRBD1 (6 bases). Deletions cut 0 bases from V and 5 bases from J, with 10 bases between. Per the germline V gene, CDR1 is SGHRS and CDR2 is YFSETQ. This CDR3 region has 14 residues. CDR3 amino acids: CASSLGDTIDTQYF. DNA for the CDR3: TGCGCCAGCAGCTTGGGGGACACGATAGATACGCAGTATTTT.